This T cell receptor beta chain was observed in a study of blood T cell repertoires in COVID-19. Study overall: PBMCs, B-cell-depleted T cells, or T cells were the source of the cDNA or gDNA that made up the material.

Profiling relied on immunoSEQ multiplex PCR, and the TCRdb table lists in-frame clones only, not all of them. The sample lists tens of thousands of clones, 75% to 90% occurring once. Source material: peripheral blood. This clonotype was sampled from a woman aged 60-75 years with COVID-19, enrolled during active disease.

CDR3 nucleotide sequence: TGTGCCAGCAGAACCGGGACTGCGGCCTACGAGCAGTACTTC. This encodes CASRTGTAAYEQYF. The chain links TRBV28 to TRBJ2-7; the D gene is possibly TRBD2 (6 bases). Between the trimmed V and J ends, which lost 6 bases and 2 bases, there was a span of 14 bases. Germline values: CDR1 MDHEN, CDR2 SYDVKM. The CDR3 covers 14 residues.